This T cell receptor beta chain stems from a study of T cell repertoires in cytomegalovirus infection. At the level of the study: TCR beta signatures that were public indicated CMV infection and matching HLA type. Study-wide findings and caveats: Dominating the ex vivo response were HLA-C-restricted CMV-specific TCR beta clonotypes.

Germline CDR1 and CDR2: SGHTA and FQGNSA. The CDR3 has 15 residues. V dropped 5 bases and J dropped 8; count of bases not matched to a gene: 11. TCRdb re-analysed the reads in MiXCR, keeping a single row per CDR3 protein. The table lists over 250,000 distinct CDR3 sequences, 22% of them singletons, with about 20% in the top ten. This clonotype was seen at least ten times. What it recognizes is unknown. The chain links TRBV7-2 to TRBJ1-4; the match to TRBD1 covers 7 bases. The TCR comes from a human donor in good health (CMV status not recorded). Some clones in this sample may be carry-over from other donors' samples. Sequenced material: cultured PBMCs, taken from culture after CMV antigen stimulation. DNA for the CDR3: TGTGCCAGCAGCAATGGACAGGTCCTCGGGGAAAAACTGTTTTTT. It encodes CASSNGQVLGEKLFF.